The TCR beta chain described here comes from a study of vaccination and CD4 T cells after COVID-19. Across the study: For control cultures, the treatment was a CEFX pool, an HIV-1 Nef pool, or no peptide.

Cultured CD4+ T-cell DNA underwent Oncomine TCR Beta short-read sequencing. Via MiXCR, TCRdb re-called the PCR reads, giving one row per CDR3 protein. The table has tens of thousands of distinct CDR3 sequences, 35% to 45% seen once. The time point: late sampling 161 to 241 days after vaccination in three convalescent patients. The treatment denotes: approximately 9-day PBMC culture with coronavirus spike peptide pools or control peptides (ViraFEST assay). This clonotype was counted between two and nine times. Its antigen remains unknown. Germline CDR1 reads SGHTA; CDR2 reads FQGTGA. Trimming removed 3 bases from V and 3 bases from J, with 21 bases in between. The CDR3 is made up of 17 amino acids.

The V gene is TRBV7-3, the J gene TRBJ2-7; the D gene is possibly TRBD1 (5 bases). This TCR was sampled from a human donor who had recovered from COVID-19. The starting material was CD4+ T cells from blood, cultured in vitro, obtained about 7 months after SARS-CoV-2 vaccination. CDR3 nucleotide sequence: TGTGCCAGCAGCTTGGTCGGGCCGGACACTGGGGACTACGAGCAGTACTTC. Its protein is CASSLVGPDTGDYEQYF. Together with reference TRBV7-3 and TRBJ2-7, the CDR3 gives the full variable domain: GAGVSQTPSNKVTEKGKYVELRCDPISGHTALYWYRQSLGQGPEFLIYFQGTGAADDSGLPNDRFFAVRPEGSVSTLKIQRTERGDSAVYLCASSLVGPDTGDYEQYFGPGTRLTVT.